This TCR beta chain derives from a study of long-term antiretroviral therapy in people with HIV. The CDR3 is made up of 15 amino acids. Trimming shortened V by 0 bases and J by 4 bases, and 9 bases separated the two germline ends. Germline V gives CDR1 KGHSH, CDR2 LQKENI. Study-wide findings and caveats: Clones that had undergone expansion before ART dominated the repertoire at all time points.

Participants who had HIV were, without exception, treated in the United States. This clone was counted only a few times. Antigen unknown. immunoSEQ v3.0 was run at survey level. The method was immunoSEQ multiplex PCR; TCRdb's version includes in-frame clones alone and lacks a portion of them. The data contain about 40,000 clones, about 85% of them singletons. The sequence was obtained from a woman between 50 and 59 years old with HIV. The J gene is TRBJ2-2, the V gene TRBV18; no reliable D call. Source: unsorted PBMCs, taken 3.1 years after starting antiretroviral therapy. DNA for the CDR3: TGTGCCAGCTCACCACCGTTCGGGCCCACCGGGGAGCTGTTTTTT. Translated, it gives CASSPPFGPTGELFF.